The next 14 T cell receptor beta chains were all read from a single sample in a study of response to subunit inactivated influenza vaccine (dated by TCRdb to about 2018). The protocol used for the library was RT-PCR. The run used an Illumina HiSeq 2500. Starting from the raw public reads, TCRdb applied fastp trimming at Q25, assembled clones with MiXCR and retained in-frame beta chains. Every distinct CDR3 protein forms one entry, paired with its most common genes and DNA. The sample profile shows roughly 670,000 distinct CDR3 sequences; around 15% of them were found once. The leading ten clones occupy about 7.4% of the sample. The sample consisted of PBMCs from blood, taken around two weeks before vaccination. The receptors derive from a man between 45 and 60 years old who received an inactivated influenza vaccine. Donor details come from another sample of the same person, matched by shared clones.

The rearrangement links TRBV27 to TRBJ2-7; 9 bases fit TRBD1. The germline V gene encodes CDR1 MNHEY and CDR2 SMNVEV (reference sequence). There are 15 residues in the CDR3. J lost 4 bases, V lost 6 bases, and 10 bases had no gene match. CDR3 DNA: TGTGCCAGCAGCCCAAACAGGGGGCGTGGATACGAGCAGTACTTC. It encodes CASSPNRGRGYEQYF.

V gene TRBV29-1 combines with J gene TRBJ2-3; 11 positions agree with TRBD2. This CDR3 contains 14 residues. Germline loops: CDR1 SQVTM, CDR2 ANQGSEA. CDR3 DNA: TGCACCGGGACTAGCGGTGTCGGCACAGATACGCAGTATTTT. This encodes CTGTSGVGTDTQYF.

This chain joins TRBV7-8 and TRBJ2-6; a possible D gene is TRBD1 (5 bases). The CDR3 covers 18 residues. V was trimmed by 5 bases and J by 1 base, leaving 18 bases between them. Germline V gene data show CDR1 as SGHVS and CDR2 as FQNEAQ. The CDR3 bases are TGTGCCAGCAGCAGCCAGGGAATTTGGTTGTCTGGGGCCAACGTCCTGACTTTC. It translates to CASSSQGIWLSGANVLTF.

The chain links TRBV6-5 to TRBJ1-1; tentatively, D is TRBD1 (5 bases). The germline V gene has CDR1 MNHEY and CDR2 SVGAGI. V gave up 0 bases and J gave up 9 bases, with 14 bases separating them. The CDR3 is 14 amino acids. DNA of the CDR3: TGTGCCAGCAGTTACTCGAAGTCGGGGCGCAAAGCTTTCTTT. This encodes CASSYSKSGRKAFF.

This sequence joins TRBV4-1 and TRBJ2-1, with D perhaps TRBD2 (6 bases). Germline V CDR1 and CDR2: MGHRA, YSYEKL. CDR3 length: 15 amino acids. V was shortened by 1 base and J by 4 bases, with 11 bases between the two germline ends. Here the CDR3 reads CASSQVTSVYNEQFF. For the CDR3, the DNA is TGCGCCAGCAGCCAAGTGACTAGTGTTTACAATGAGCAGTTCTTC.

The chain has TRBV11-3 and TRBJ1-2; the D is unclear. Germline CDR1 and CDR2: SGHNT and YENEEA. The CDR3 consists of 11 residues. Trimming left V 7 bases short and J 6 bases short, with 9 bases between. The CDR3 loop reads CASTLDDGYTF. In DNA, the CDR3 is TGTGCCAGCACCTTGGACGATGGCTACACCTTC. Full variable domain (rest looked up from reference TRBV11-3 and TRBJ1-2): EAGVVQSPRYKIIEKKQPVAFWCNPISGHNTLYWYLQNLGQGPELLIRYENEEAVDDSQLPKDRFSAERLKGVDSTLKIQPAELGDSAVYLCASTLDDGYTFGSGTRLTVV.

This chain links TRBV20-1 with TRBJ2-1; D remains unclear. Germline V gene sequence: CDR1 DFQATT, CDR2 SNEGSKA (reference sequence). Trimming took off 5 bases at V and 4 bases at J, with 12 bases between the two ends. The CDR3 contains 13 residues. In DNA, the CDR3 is TGCAGTGCTGGTCTGGGGTTATACAATGAGCAGTTCTTC. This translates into CSAGLGLYNEQFF.

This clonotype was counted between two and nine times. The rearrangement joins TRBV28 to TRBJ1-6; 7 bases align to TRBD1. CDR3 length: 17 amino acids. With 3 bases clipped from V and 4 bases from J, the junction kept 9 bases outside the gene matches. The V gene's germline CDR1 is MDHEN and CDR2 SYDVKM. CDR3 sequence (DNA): TGTGCCAGCAGTTTCCCGACAGGGAGGGAGTATAATTCACCCCTCCACTTT. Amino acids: CASSFPTGREYNSPLHF.

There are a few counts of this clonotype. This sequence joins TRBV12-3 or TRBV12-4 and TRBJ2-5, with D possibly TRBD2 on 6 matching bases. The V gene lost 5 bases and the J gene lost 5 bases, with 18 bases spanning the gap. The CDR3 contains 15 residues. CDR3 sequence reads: CASSASARYAETQYF. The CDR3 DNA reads TGTGCCAGCAGTGCTAGCGCCCGGTACGCGGAGACCCAGTACTTC.

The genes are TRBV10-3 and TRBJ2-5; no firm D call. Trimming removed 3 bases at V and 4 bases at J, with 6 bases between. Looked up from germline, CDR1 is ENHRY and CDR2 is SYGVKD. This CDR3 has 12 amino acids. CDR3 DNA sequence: TGTGCCATCAGTGACAAGCCAGAGACCCAGTACTTC. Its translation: CAISDKPETQYF.

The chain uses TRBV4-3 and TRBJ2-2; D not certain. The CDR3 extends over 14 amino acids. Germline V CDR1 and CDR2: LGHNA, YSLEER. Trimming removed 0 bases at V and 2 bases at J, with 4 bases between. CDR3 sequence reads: CASSQEGNTGELFF. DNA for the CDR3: TGCGCCAGCAGCCAAGAGGGCAACACCGGGGAGCTGTTTTTT.

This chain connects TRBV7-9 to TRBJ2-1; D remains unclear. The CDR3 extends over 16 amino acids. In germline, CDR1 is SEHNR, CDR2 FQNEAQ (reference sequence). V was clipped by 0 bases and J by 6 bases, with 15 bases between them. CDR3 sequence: CASSLAPVGEVNEQFF. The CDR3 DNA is TGTGCCAGCAGCTTAGCCCCCGTGGGCGAGGTCAATGAGCAGTTCTTC.

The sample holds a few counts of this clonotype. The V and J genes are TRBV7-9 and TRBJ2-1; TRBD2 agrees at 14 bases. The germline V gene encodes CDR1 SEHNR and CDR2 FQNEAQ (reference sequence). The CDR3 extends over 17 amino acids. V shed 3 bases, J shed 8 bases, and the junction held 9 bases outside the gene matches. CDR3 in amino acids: CASSFLGRLAGGYEQFF. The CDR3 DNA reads TGTGCCAGCAGCTTCCTGGGGAGACTAGCGGGGGGGTATGAGCAGTTCTTC. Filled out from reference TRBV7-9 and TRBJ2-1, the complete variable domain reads DTGVSQNPRHKITKRGQNVTFRCDPISEHNRLYWYRQTLGQGPEFLTYFQNEAQLEKSRLLSDRFSAERPKGSFSTLEIQRTEQGDSAMYLCASSFLGRLAGGYEQFFGPGTRLTVL.

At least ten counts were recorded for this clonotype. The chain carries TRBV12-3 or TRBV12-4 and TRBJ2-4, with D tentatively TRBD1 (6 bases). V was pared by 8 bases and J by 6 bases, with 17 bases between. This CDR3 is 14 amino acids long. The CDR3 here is CASGSLGHLNIQYF. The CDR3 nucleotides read TGTGCCAGCGGAAGCCTGGGACACCTAAACATTCAGTACTTC.